This T cell receptor beta chain was identified in a study of a mutant IDH1 vaccine in newly diagnosed glioma. Study overall: Males made up about 60% and females approximately 38% of treated patients, whose mean age was roughly 40 years. Therapy received beforehand was radiotherapy, temozolomide, or both, with most patients given both. Study outcomes and limitations: Of all patients, 85% to 95% showed vaccine-induced immune responses. The authors found pseudoprogression apparently unrelated to changes in top peripheral T cell clonotypes.

Profiling relied on immunoSEQ multiplex PCR, and the TCRdb table lists in-frame clones only, not all of them. The sample shows 60,000 to 85,000 clones, around 79% of them seen only once. V lost 8 bases to trimming and J lost 1 base, with 9 bases between them. Germline CDR1 reads MRHNA; CDR2 reads SNTAGT. This CDR3 is built from 13 residues. With respect to this clone: Its specificity is unknown.

Time point noted: baseline, week 1 (first vaccination visit). The treatment was: pre-vaccination baseline after standard-of-care therapy. The chain employs TRBV6-4 and TRBJ1-5; the D is unclear. The receptor comes from a man aged 45 to 65 with glioma. The source material was PBMCs, sampled from a glioma patient treated with radiotherapy, temozolomide or both. The CDR3 DNA sequence: TGTGCCAGCCCGAGGGTAAGCAATCAGCCCCAGCATTTT. Amino acid sequence: CASPRVSNQPQHF.